The clone carrying this T cell receptor beta chain was picked up many times. Using two-round multiplex PCR, the authors amplified TCR beta CDR3 from genomic DNA. The use of primers specific to each TRBV and TRBJ gene characterized first-round PCR. One entry per CDR3 protein, called by TCRdb with MiXCR from the multiplex PCR reads. The sample consists of around 16,000 distinct CDR3 sequences, around 15% of them appearing once. The sample is drawn from a study of prognosis after radiotherapy for stage I lung cancer. There are 15 residues in the CDR3. Losses at the gene ends were 5 bases for V and 7 bases for J; bases not matched to a gene: 9. CDR1 is SGHTA and CDR2 is FQGNSA in the germline V gene.

Material: PBMCs, obtained before or after stereotactic body radiation therapy (not recorded which). The rearrangement uses TRBV7-2 and TRBJ2-1; 9 bases map to TRBD1. This receptor was taken from a donor of 50 years or more with non-small cell lung cancer. The CDR3 here is CASSHTGTGFNEQFF. The CDR3 DNA reads TGTGCCAGCAGCCACACCGGGACAGGGTTTAATGAGCAGTTCTTC.